Detailed here is one T cell receptor beta chain. The antigen is unknown. The sample originates from a study of beta chain features in type 1 diabetes. Regarding the study as a whole: Moderate but significant shortening of TCRB CDR3s was recorded in all four CD4+ subsets from Type 1 diabetes patients. VDJ junctions from patients with type 1 diabetes contained fewer insertions and more deletions.

Once sorted, every population was more than 95% pure. Since all of the isolated RNA was reverse transcribed, expressed TCRB transcripts were what got sequenced. Libraries were prepared by immunoSEQ multiplex PCR; TCRdb keeps only in-frame clonotypes and omits some of them. Of hundreds of thousands of clones listed, about 14% are singletons. What was sequenced was naive CD4+ T cells from blood. This sequence was found in a man younger than 35 with type 1 diabetes.

Here the CDR3 DNA reads TGTGCCAGCACCTTTACCCCCTTGAACGGGAGACCCTACTTC. Translating gives CASTFTPLNGRPYF. This chain uses TRBV7-2 with TRBJ2-7, with a tentative D call TRBD2 (6 bases). The V end was cut by 7 bases, the J end by 13 bases, with 26 bases between. This CDR3 contains 14 residues. The germline gives CDR1 SGHTA, CDR2 FQGNSA.